The present TCR beta chain was sequenced within a study of T cell repertoires in cytomegalovirus infection. Study-wide context: Matching HLA type, along with CMV infection, was indicated by public TCR beta signatures.

In TCRdb, the reads were re-called with MiXCR into one record per CDR3 protein. The sample shows some 150,000 distinct CDR3 sequences, about 31% of them seen only once. The CDR3 extends over 15 amino acids. Germline loops: CDR1 MDHEN, CDR2 SYDVKM. Trimming took 4 bases from V and 13 from J, leaving 20 bases between them. As concerns this clonotype: The target antigen is unknown.

The rearrangement links TRBV28 to TRBJ1-6; D not resolved. The receptor was isolated from a human donor in good health (CMV status not recorded). Some clones in this sample may be carry-over from other donors' samples. This material consisted of CD8+ T cells from cultured PBMCs, taken from culture after CMV antigen stimulation. The CDR3 DNA follows: TGTGCCAGCAGTTCAAGGACGGAGTCAACGGCGCCCCTCCACTTT. Protein sequence: CASSSRTESTAPLHF.